These T cell receptor beta chains were read from a single sample in a study of tumor and adjacent non-tumor tissue in lung cancer. Each CDR3 protein is one row after TCRdb ran MiXCR on the multiplex PCR reads. The profile covers 65,000 to 80,000 distinct CDR3 sequences, with around 78% appearing a single time and 28% taken by the ten largest. The material sequenced was lung tumor tissue. These receptors all come from a man between 60 and 75 years old with non-small cell lung cancer. Each CDR3 is given with its conserved first and last residue. The order of the fields is clone size, J gene, V gene, D gene, CDR3 protein, CDR3 DNA. D genes are given only for firm matches. The size field is filled for only some rows; it gives once, few, many or a size class.

size: NA
J: TRBJ2-5
V: TRBV24-1
D: NA
CDR3: CATSVPTRQETQYF
DNA: TGTGCCACCAGTGTCCCGACCCGCCAAGAGACCCAGTACTTC

size: NA
J: TRBJ2-5
V: TRBV29-1
D: NA
CDR3: CRVRTSSMEKQYF
DNA: TGCAGAGTTAGGACCTCAAGCATGGAGAAACAGTACTTC

size: once
J: TRBJ2-1
V: TRBV29-1
D: NA
CDR3: CSVAAWISSYNEQFF
DNA: TGTAGCGTGGCTGCCTGGATTAGTTCATACAATGAGCAGTTCTTC

size: NA
J: TRBJ2-1
V: TRBV19
D: TRBD2
CDR3: CASSIGTSRDNEHFF
DNA: TGTGCCAGTAGTATCGGGACTAGCAGGGACAATGAGCATTTCTTC

size: NA
J: TRBJ2-7
V: TRBV12-3/TRBV12-4
D: TRBD2
CDR3: CASSSAGGAYEQYF
DNA: TGTGCCAGCAGTTCAGCGGGAGGTGCCTATGAGCAGTACTTC

size: once
J: TRBJ1-2
V: TRBV29-1
D: NA
CDR3: CMVEVGRTRGYTF
DNA: TGCATGGTTGAAGTCGGTCGGACGAGAGGCTACACCTTC

size: NA
J: TRBJ2-2
V: TRBV6-5
D: TRBD2
CDR3: CVSSYSWTSGRGTGELFF
DNA: TGTGTCAGCAGTTACAGTTGGACTAGCGGGAGAGGCACCGGGGAGCTGTTTTTT

size: NA
J: TRBJ2-5
V: TRBV20-1
D: NA
CDR3: CRVRVAGETQYF
DNA: TGCAGAGTTAGGGTCGCGGGGGAGACCCAGTACTTC

size: NA
J: TRBJ1-1
V: TRBV5-1
D: NA
CDR3: CASSRTNMANNEAFF
DNA: TGCGCCAGCAGCCGTACGAACATGGCGAACAATGAAGCTTTCTTT

size: many
J: TRBJ2-5
V: TRBV11-1
D: NA
CDR3: CASSHPLGQQETQYF
DNA: TGTGCCAGCAGCCACCCCCTGGGGCAGCAAGAGACCCAGTACTTC

size: NA
J: TRBJ1-5
V: TRBV20-1
D: NA
CDR3: CSAGSGDQPQHF
DNA: TGCAGTGCTGGCAGTGGCGACCAGCCCCAGCATTTT

size: many
J: TRBJ2-5
V: TRBV28
D: NA
CDR3: CASSLLRTQYF
DNA: TGTGCCAGCAGTTTACTTAGGACCCAGTACTTC

size: NA
J: TRBJ2-4
V: TRBV6-2/TRBV6-3
D: NA
CDR3: CASSPLQGGAKNIQHF
DNA: TGTGCCAGCAGTCCCCTTCAGGGCGGAGCCAAAAACATTCAACACTTC

size: NA
J: TRBJ2-1
V: TRBV30
D: NA
CDR3: CAWGTQGGPYNEEFF
DNA: TGTGCCTGGGGTACTCAGGGGGGCCCCTACAATGAGGAGTTCTTC

size: once
J: TRBJ2-3
V: TRBV11-3
D: NA
CDR3: CASSFQKDTQYF
DNA: TGTGCAAGCAGCTTCCAAAAAGATACGCAGTATTTT

size: NA
J: TRBJ2-1
V: TRBV28
D: TRBD2
CDR3: CGSTTASGRDLNGQFF
DNA: TGTGGCAGCACTACGGCTAGCGGGAGGGATCTCAATGGGCAGTTCTTC

size: few
J: TRBJ2-3
V: TRBV28
D: NA
CDR3: CASSFVSGIDMQYF
DNA: TGTGCCAGCAGTTTCGTTTCGGGCATAGATATGCAGTATTTT

size: NA
J: TRBJ1-5
V: TRBV28
D: NA
CDR3: CASSFLRAGSNQPQHF
DNA: TGTGCCAGCAGTTTTCTGAGGGCAGGAAGCAATCAGCCCCAGCATTTT

size: medium-sized
J: TRBJ2-3
V: TRBV29-1
D: NA
CDR3: CSVERGSGTDTQYF
DNA: TGCAGCGTTGAACGGGGGTCAGGCACAGATACGCAGTATTTT

size: many
J: TRBJ2-5
V: TRBV7-8
D: NA
CDR3: CASSLEETSETQYF
DNA: TGTGCCAGCAGCTTAGAGGAAACGAGTGAGACCCAGTACTTC

size: NA
J: TRBJ1-5
V: TRBV20-1
D: NA
CDR3: CSARDMSRDNQSQHF
DNA: TGCAGTGCTAGAGATATGAGCAGAGACAATCAGTCCCAGCATTTT

size: once
J: TRBJ2-3
V: TRBV20-1
D: TRBD2
CDR3: CSASVPGLRNTDTQYF
DNA: TGCAGTGCTTCCGTTCCGGGACTAAGAAACACAGATACGCAGTATTTT